The rows below give T cell receptor beta chains drawn from one sample of a study of Ad26.COV2.S vaccination and SARS-CoV-2 variants. The repertoire was sequenced with immunoSEQ multiplex PCR; TCRdb's copy has only in-frame clones and lacks some. The data hold about 440,000 clones, with less than 95% observed a single time. Here the sequenced sample was peripheral blood, taken in a trial of Ad26.COV2.S vaccine versus placebo. The source is a person aged 18-65 years who received the Ad26.COV2.S COVID-19 vaccine or a placebo. CDR3s include the opening cysteine and the closing phenylalanine or tryptophan. The order of the fields is clone size, J gene, D gene, V gene, CDR3 DNA, CDR3 protein. The D gene is left open where the match is weak. A row's size may be missing; if present it is once, few, many or a size class.

abundance: -
j_gene: TRBJ2-1
d_gene: TRBD2
v_gene: TRBV9
CDR3nt: TGTGCCAGCAGCGTAGTACTAGCGGGAAGCAATGAGCAGTTCTTC
CDR3aa: CASSVVLAGSNEQFF

abundance: -
j_gene: TRBJ1-5
d_gene: -
v_gene: TRBV6-2/TRBV6-3
CDR3nt: TGTGCCAGCAGTTACTCGGCTAACTTCGGGCCCCAGCATTTT
CDR3aa: CASSYSANFGPQHF

abundance: -
j_gene: TRBJ1-6
d_gene: TRBD1
v_gene: TRBV2
CDR3nt: TGTGCCAGCAGCCGGACAGGGGTAGGGGATTCACCCCTCCACTTT
CDR3aa: CASSRTGVGDSPLHF

abundance: -
j_gene: TRBJ2-1
d_gene: TRBD2
v_gene: TRBV10-1
CDR3nt: TGCGCCAGCAGTGAGGGGTTCCAGGGACTAGTGGACAATGAGCAGTTCTTC
CDR3aa: CASSEGFQGLVDNEQFF

abundance: -
j_gene: TRBJ2-7
d_gene: -
v_gene: TRBV29-1
CDR3nt: TGCAGCGTACAGGGTGGATCCTACGAGCAGTACTTC
CDR3aa: CSVQGGSYEQYF

abundance: -
j_gene: TRBJ2-7
d_gene: TRBD2
v_gene: TRBV7-2
CDR3nt: TGTGCCAGCATCGAGACTAGCGGATTAACCTACGAGCAGTACTTC
CDR3aa: CASIETSGLTYEQYF

abundance: -
j_gene: TRBJ2-3
d_gene: TRBD1
v_gene: TRBV7-2
CDR3nt: TGTGCCAGCAGCATGACAGGGGGCCGGGGAGATACGCAGTATTTT
CDR3aa: CASSMTGGRGDTQYF

abundance: -
j_gene: TRBJ2-1
d_gene: TRBD2
v_gene: TRBV24-1
CDR3nt: TGTGCCACCAGTGATTCTAGCGGGGAAGGGACCCCCTACAATGAGCAGTTCTTC
CDR3aa: CATSDSSGEGTPYNEQFF

abundance: -
j_gene: TRBJ2-7
d_gene: -
v_gene: TRBV29-1
CDR3nt: TGCGGAGGGGCCAACCGTTCCTACGAGCAGTACTTC
CDR3aa: CGGANRSYEQYF

abundance: -
j_gene: TRBJ1-1
d_gene: -
v_gene: TRBV7-3
CDR3nt: TGTGCCAGCAGCTTAACCCCGTGGACTGAAGCTTTCTTT
CDR3aa: CASSLTPWTEAFF

abundance: -
j_gene: TRBJ1-6
d_gene: TRBD1
v_gene: TRBV11-3
CDR3nt: TGTGCCAGCAGCACCCACAGGGGGGTCTATAATTCACCCCTCCACTTT
CDR3aa: CASSTHRGVYNSPLHF

abundance: -
j_gene: TRBJ2-7
d_gene: TRBD2
v_gene: TRBV27
CDR3nt: TGTGCCAGCAGAAGCGGGGGGGGCAACGAGCAGTACTTC
CDR3aa: CASRSGGGNEQYF

abundance: -
j_gene: TRBJ2-7
d_gene: -
v_gene: TRBV2
CDR3nt: TGTGCCAGCAGGGAGGGACGGCCTCGGGAGCAGTACTTC
CDR3aa: CASREGRPREQYF

abundance: few
j_gene: TRBJ1-2
d_gene: -
v_gene: TRBV7-9
CDR3nt: TGTGCCAGCAGCAGACAGAACCTCAACTATGGCTACACCTTC
CDR3aa: CASSRQNLNYGYTF

abundance: -
j_gene: TRBJ2-3
d_gene: -
v_gene: TRBV10-3
CDR3nt: TGTGCCATCAGTGGGCGAGGGGCCACAGATACGCAGTATTTT
CDR3aa: CAISGRGATDTQYF

abundance: -
j_gene: TRBJ2-3
d_gene: -
v_gene: TRBV27
CDR3nt: TGTGCCAGCAGTTTAAGACAGACTAGCACAGATACGCAGTATTTT
CDR3aa: CASSLRQTSTDTQYF

abundance: -
j_gene: TRBJ2-1
d_gene: -
v_gene: TRBV5-6
CDR3nt: TGTGCCAGCAGCTTGGAGAGGAGGGACCCCTACAATGAGCAGTTCTTC
CDR3aa: CASSLERRDPYNEQFF

abundance: once
j_gene: TRBJ2-5
d_gene: -
v_gene: TRBV6-5
CDR3nt: TGTGCCAGCAGTTACACAGCCCAGACTTCGGAGACCCAGTACTTC
CDR3aa: CASSYTAQTSETQYF

abundance: -
j_gene: TRBJ2-2
d_gene: -
v_gene: TRBV6-5
CDR3nt: TGTGCCAGCACTCGGCAGGTTAACACCGGGGAGCTGTTTTTT
CDR3aa: CASTRQVNTGELFF

abundance: -
j_gene: TRBJ1-2
d_gene: -
v_gene: TRBV27
CDR3nt: TGTGCCAGCAGTTTGTCTTGGGAGTCTGGCTACACCTTC
CDR3aa: CASSLSWESGYTF

abundance: -
j_gene: TRBJ1-6
d_gene: -
v_gene: TRBV6-5
CDR3nt: TGTGCCAGCAGCCTCGGGCAGGGTAATTCACCCCTCCACTTT
CDR3aa: CASSLGQGNSPLHF

abundance: -
j_gene: TRBJ2-7
d_gene: TRBD2
v_gene: TRBV6-5
CDR3nt: TGTGCCAGCAGCCGAACTAGCGGGAGTTTCTACGAGCAGTACTTC
CDR3aa: CASSRTSGSFYEQYF

abundance: -
j_gene: TRBJ2-1
d_gene: TRBD1
v_gene: TRBV2
CDR3nt: TGTGCCAGCAGTGAAGCCCAGGGGGAATACAATGAGCAGTTCTTC
CDR3aa: CASSEAQGEYNEQFF

abundance: once
j_gene: TRBJ1-2
d_gene: TRBD1
v_gene: TRBV3-1/TRBV3-2
CDR3nt: TGTGCCAGCAGCCACGAACGGGACAGGGGAGGCTCTGGCTACACCTTC
CDR3aa: CASSHERDRGGSGYTF

abundance: -
j_gene: TRBJ2-3
d_gene: -
v_gene: TRBV7-3
CDR3nt: TGTGCCAGCAGCTTAACGGCTGGACCTCCGGGAGATACGCAGTATTTT
CDR3aa: CASSLTAGPPGDTQYF

abundance: -
j_gene: TRBJ2-1
d_gene: -
v_gene: TRBV19
CDR3nt: TGTGCCAGTAGGCAATACTCCTACAATGAGCAGTTCTTC
CDR3aa: CASRQYSYNEQFF

abundance: -
j_gene: TRBJ1-1
d_gene: -
v_gene: TRBV21-1
CDR3nt: TGTGCCAGCAGCTCCAACCACTCGGGTTCAAGATTGAACACTGAAGCTTTCTTT
CDR3aa: CASSSNHSGSRLNTEAFF

abundance: -
j_gene: TRBJ2-3
d_gene: TRBD2
v_gene: TRBV19
CDR3nt: TGTGCCAGTAGTATCATATCAAGCGGGAGTCGAACAGATACGCAGTATTTT
CDR3aa: CASSIISSGSRTDTQYF

abundance: once
j_gene: TRBJ2-5
d_gene: TRBD1
v_gene: TRBV7-9
CDR3nt: TGTGCCAGCAGCCCTGGCAGGGGGCAGGGGACCCAGTACTTC
CDR3aa: CASSPGRGQGTQYF

abundance: -
j_gene: TRBJ2-1
d_gene: TRBD2
v_gene: TRBV28
CDR3nt: TGTGCCAGCAGTACAACCGGGACTAGCGGGACAAGCTACAATGAGCAGTTCTTC
CDR3aa: CASSTTGTSGTSYNEQFF

abundance: -
j_gene: TRBJ1-1
d_gene: TRBD1
v_gene: TRBV28
CDR3nt: TGTGCCAGCAGTTTCCCGGGACAGGGTGACACTGAAGCTTTCTTT
CDR3aa: CASSFPGQGDTEAFF

abundance: -
j_gene: TRBJ2-3
d_gene: TRBD1
v_gene: TRBV7-6
CDR3nt: TGTGCCAGCAGCCAGGGGGTTGCAGATACGCAGTATTTT
CDR3aa: CASSQGVADTQYF

abundance: -
j_gene: TRBJ2-7
d_gene: TRBD2
v_gene: TRBV29-1
CDR3nt: TGCAGCGTTGCGAGACTAGCGGGGACCTACGAGCAGTACTTC
CDR3aa: CSVARLAGTYEQYF

abundance: -
j_gene: TRBJ1-2
d_gene: TRBD1
v_gene: TRBV27
CDR3nt: TGTGCCAGCAGACGGCCGGGACAGGGTGACTATGGCTACACCTTC
CDR3aa: CASRRPGQGDYGYTF

abundance: -
j_gene: TRBJ1-5
d_gene: -
v_gene: TRBV7-2
CDR3nt: TGTGCCAGCAGCTTAATGGTGGGCAGGACGCAGCCCCAGCATTTT
CDR3aa: CASSLMVGRTQPQHF

abundance: -
j_gene: TRBJ2-3
d_gene: -
v_gene: TRBV29-1
CDR3nt: TGCAGCGTTGACGGCGGGGCCACAGATACGCAGTATTTT
CDR3aa: CSVDGGATDTQYF

abundance: -
j_gene: TRBJ2-3
d_gene: -
v_gene: TRBV27
CDR3nt: TGTGCCAGCAGTCCCCGCCCATTACCTAGCACAGATACGCAGTATTTT
CDR3aa: CASSPRPLPSTDTQYF

abundance: -
j_gene: TRBJ2-3
d_gene: -
v_gene: TRBV28
CDR3nt: TGTGCCAGCAGTGGCCCTGCGGAAACTAGCACAGATACGCAGTATTTT
CDR3aa: CASSGPAETSTDTQYF

abundance: -
j_gene: TRBJ2-3
d_gene: TRBD1
v_gene: TRBV13
CDR3nt: TGTGCCAGCAGCTTAGGACAGGGGGTCAAAGATACGCAGTATTTT
CDR3aa: CASSLGQGVKDTQYF

abundance: -
j_gene: TRBJ2-4
d_gene: TRBD2
v_gene: TRBV12-3/TRBV12-4
CDR3nt: TGTGCCAGCAGTTTCGTGGGGGGGAACATTCAGTACTTC
CDR3aa: CASSFVGGNIQYF

abundance: -
j_gene: TRBJ1-1
d_gene: -
v_gene: TRBV6-5
CDR3nt: TGTGCCAGCAGAGTGAAGGGGGGTAACACTGAAGCTTTCTTT
CDR3aa: CASRVKGGNTEAFF